This entry concerns a single T cell receptor beta chain. Its antigen remains unknown. The sample is drawn from a study of a mutant IDH1 vaccine in newly diagnosed glioma. The protocol was immunoSEQ multiplex PCR, while the TCRdb copy is restricted to in-frame clones and leaves out a portion. The table records roughly 28,000 clones, roughly three quarters of them present only once. Between the trimmed V and J ends, which lost 0 bases and 11 bases, there was a span of 17 bases. In germline, CDR1 is SGHRS, CDR2 YFSETQ. The CDR3 has 14 residues. Time point reported: week 5, during vaccination. Each dose delivered 300 ug of mutant IDH1 20-mer peptide subcutaneously with imiquimod.

The sample was PBMCs, taken from a glioma patient whose treatment included an IDH1 peptide vaccine. The chain uses TRBV5-1 and TRBJ1-1; D perhaps matches TRBD1 (5 bases). The sequence was collected from a man aged 40-55 years with glioma. Some clones in this sample may be carry-over from other donors' samples. The CDR3 spells CASSLGRATETAFF. The CDR3 bases are TGCGCCAGCAGCTTGGGCAGGGCCACTGAAACGGCTTTCTTT. Together with reference TRBV5-1 and TRBJ1-1, the CDR3 gives the full variable domain: KAGVTQTPRYLIKTRGQQVTLSCSPISGHRSVSWYQQTPGQGLQFLFEYFSETQRNKGNFPGRFSGRQFSNSRSEMNVSTLELGDSALYLCASSLGRATETAFFGQGTRLTVV.